One and the same sample provided the 32 T cell receptor beta chains below, sequenced in a study of T cells in Graves' hyperthyroidism and ophthalmopathy. There were TCR beta CDR3 regions amplified from RNA transcripts. Researchers ran a first-round RT-PCR on the TCR CDR3 using the HTBI primer set. TCRdb re-derived calls from the multiplex PCR reads in MiXCR, one entry per CDR3 protein. The repertoire holds about 200,000 distinct CDR3 sequences, with approximately 20% as singletons. The sample consisted of blood. All receptors derive from a man aged 35 to 55 with Graves' hyperthyroidism.

This clonotype has at least ten counts. The J gene is TRBJ1-2, the V gene TRBV12-3 or TRBV12-4; 11 bases fit TRBD1. J was trimmed by 2 bases and V by 6 bases; bases with no gene match: 8. The CDR3 is made up of 16 amino acids. The CDR3 DNA sequence: TGTGCCAGCAGGGATACGGACAGGGGGCCGAACTATGGCTACACCTTC. It is translated as CASRDTDRGPNYGYTF.

There are a few counts of this clonotype. V usage is TRBV7-9 and J usage is TRBJ2-1, with D unresolved. The germline V gene encodes CDR1 SEHNR and CDR2 FQNEAQ (reference sequence). The CDR3 is 15 residues long. The V end lost 5 bases, the J end lost 0 bases, and 11 bases lay between the germline ends. The CDR3 DNA reads TGTGCCAGCAGCCCCCAGGCTAGCTCCTACAATGAGCAGTTCTTC. It codes for CASSPQASSYNEQFF.

This clonotype was observed a handful of times. At one end the junction does not follow the germline gene, possibly because of a read error. The chain couples TRBV19 to TRBJ2-2; the D gene is possibly TRBD1 (6 bases). The germline V gene has CDR1 LNHDA and CDR2 SQIVND (reference sequence). This CDR3 region has 14 residues. The DNA for the CDR3 is TGTGCCGGTAGTAGGGGGATTCTGATCGGGGAGCTGTTTTTT. This gives the protein CAGSRGILIGELFF.

About this clonotype itself: One junction end disagrees with the germline gene, perhaps due to a read error. The gene calls are TRBV29-1 and TRBJ2-7; a weak D match, TRBD2 (6 bases). Germline lookup yields CDR1 SQVTM and CDR2 ANQGSEA. This CDR3 is 17 amino acids long. The CDR3 DNA is TGCAGCGTCGAAGACGTCCCGGTTGACGGGGGCTCCTACGAGCAGTACTTC. It translates to CSVEDVPVDGGSYEQYF.

A word on this clonotype: The junction departs from germline at one end; a sequencing error may be responsible. The rearrangement uses TRBV18 and TRBJ1-4; D call uncertain. Germline CDR1 reads KGHSH; CDR2 reads LQKENI. This CDR3 is 13 amino acids long. The DNA for the CDR3 is TGTGCCATCTCACCGGCCCGGAACGAAAAACTGTTTTTT. Protein product: CAISPARNEKLFF.

This clonotype was found many times. The chain links TRBV4-2 to TRBJ1-1; no definite D call. Trimming pared 0 bases from V and 3 bases from J, leaving 11 bases between. Germline-derived CDR1 and CDR2 are LGHNA and YNFKEQ. This CDR3 is 15 amino acids long. The DNA of the CDR3 is TGTGCCAGCAGCCAAGATCCCGGGAGGGACACTGAAGCTTTCTTT. This sequence encodes CASSQDPGRDTEAFF.

This clonotype has a handful of counts. The gene calls are TRBV6-2 or TRBV6-3 and TRBJ1-6, with D possibly TRBD1 on 6 matching bases. The CDR3 spans 16 residues. Germline V gene lookup returns CDR1 MNHEY and CDR2 SVGEGT. V lost 0 bases and J lost 2, with 8 bases in between. DNA of the CDR3: TGTGCCAGCAGTTACTCTACAGGGCCCTATAATTCACCCCTCCACTTT. Protein product: CASSYSTGPYNSPLHF.

This clonotype was seen ten or more times. V usage is TRBV18 and J usage is TRBJ1-1; 10 nucleotides line up with TRBD1. The CDR3 totals 15 residues. The V gene end was trimmed by 5 bases and the J gene end by 10 bases; junction bases not matched to a gene: 13. The germline CDR1 and CDR2 sequences are KGHSH and LQKENI. The CDR3 coding sequence is TGTGCCAGCTCAGGATCTTACGGGACAGGGGCTGGAGCTTTCTTT. Its protein product is CASSGSYGTGAGAFF.

This clonotype has ten or more counts. CDR3 sequence reads: CASSSAVARGSQNTEAFF. The CDR3 DNA reads as TGCGCCAGCAGCTCGGCGGTGGCTAGGGGGTCCCAAAACACTGAAGCTTTCTTT. V and J are TRBV5-1 and TRBJ1-1; possible D gene TRBD1, 6 bases. This CDR3 comprises 18 residues. V lost 3 bases and J lost 2, with 23 bases in between. Germline V lookup: CDR1 SGHRS, CDR2 YFSETQ.

At least ten counts were recorded for this clonotype. The chain links TRBV7-9 to TRBJ2-5; perhaps TRBD1 as D (6 bases). This CDR3 comprises 14 residues. Germline V gene sequence: CDR1 SEHNR, CDR2 FQNEAQ (reference sequence). The germline V and J ends were trimmed by 0 bases and 5 bases, with 10 bases remaining between them. This CDR3 is CASSLAQGLETQYF. CDR3 DNA: TGTGCCAGCAGCTTAGCTCAGGGGTTGGAGACCCAGTACTTC.

This clonotype has only a few counts. This chain joins TRBV12-3 or TRBV12-4 and TRBJ2-3; D may be TRBD2 (6 bases). Trimming removed 7 bases at V and 2 bases at J, with 13 bases between. The CDR3 has 14 residues. The CDR3 spells CASTEGGDTDTQYF. Here the CDR3 DNA reads TGTGCCAGCACCGAAGGAGGGGACACAGATACGCAGTATTTT.

This clonotype was observed a few times. A clone one base away is much larger, so this may be a read error. The rearrangement links TRBV28 to TRBJ1-1; D is perhaps TRBD1 (5 bases). The CDR3 runs 16 residues. The germline CDR1 and CDR2 sequences are MDHEN and SYDVKM. CDR3 in DNA: TGTGCCAGCAGTTTGCCCAACAGCCTCCTTGGGACTGAAGTTTTCTTT. As protein: CASSLPNSLLGTEVFF.

The chain has TRBV28 and TRBJ2-7; D gene ambiguous. The ends were cut back, 4 bases at V and 4 bases at J, with 5 bases in the middle. The CDR3 runs to 11 residues. Germline lookup yields CDR1 MDHEN and CDR2 SYDVKM. CDR3 in DNA: TGTGCCAGCAGTTGGATTTACGAGCAGTACTTC. It yields the protein CASSWIYEQYF.

V and J are TRBV7-9 and TRBJ2-3; 8 nucleotides line up with TRBD1. V trimming: 3 bases; J trimming: 4 bases; junction bases outside the gene matches: 3. CDR3 length: 14 residues. Germline V gene data show CDR1 as SEHNR and CDR2 as FQNEAQ (reference sequence). CDR3 sequence reads: CASSFAGGADTQYF. The DNA for the CDR3 is TGTGCCAGCAGCTTCGCAGGGGGCGCAGATACGCAGTATTTT.

This clonotype was recorded at least ten times. The chain carries TRBV2 and TRBJ1-2; D is unresolved. Germline V CDR1 and CDR2: SNHLY, FYNNEI. The CDR3 extends over 11 amino acids. The V end was cut by 5 bases, the J end by 6 bases, with 7 bases between. The CDR3 here is CASSPRDGYTF. In DNA, the CDR3 is TGTGCCAGCAGTCCTCGGGATGGCTACACCTTC. The full variable domain, its missing parts supplied by reference TRBV2 and TRBJ1-2, is EPEVTQTPSHQVTQMGQEVILRCVPISNHLYFYWYRQILGQKVEFLVSFYNNEISEKSEIFDDQFSVERPDGSNFTLKIRSTKLEDSAMYFCASSPRDGYTFGSGTRLTVV.

This clonotype appeared many times. The chain recombines TRBV5-6 with TRBJ2-6, with 7 bases aligning to TRBD2. The J segment lost 0 bases and the V segment lost 1 base, leaving 7 bases of the junction unmatched. Germline assignment: CDR1 SGHDT and CDR2 YYEEEE. This CDR3 is built from 18 residues. Here the CDR3 reads CASSLFNAGVSGANVLTF. Here the CDR3 DNA reads TGTGCCAGCAGCTTGTTTAATGCGGGAGTCTCTGGGGCCAACGTCCTGACTTTC.

This clonotype was recorded at least ten times. The chain employs TRBV2 and TRBJ1-1, with D uncertain. Germline V gives CDR1 SNHLY, CDR2 FYNNEI. V gave up 4 bases and J gave up 1 base, with 7 bases separating them. This CDR3 contains 13 residues. The CDR3 reads CASSASQNTEAFF. CDR3 sequence (DNA): TGTGCCAGCAGTGCGTCACAGAACACTGAAGCTTTCTTT.

The V and J genes are TRBV12-3 or TRBV12-4 and TRBJ2-1, with TRBD2 matching 14 bases. This CDR3 contains 17 residues. J was trimmed by 13 bases and V by 4 bases; bases with no gene match: 15. The CDR3 nucleotides are TGTGCCAGCAGTTCAACAAGGGGGACTAGCGGGGGTTTAGGTCAGTTCTTC. This encodes CASSSTRGTSGGLGQFF.

This clonotype was detected many times. The J gene is TRBJ2-5, the V gene TRBV30; 7 bases are a match to TRBD2. Trimming at V came to 3 bases and at J to 1 base, leaving 2 bases not matched to a gene. There are 13 residues in the CDR3. Germline V gene lookup returns CDR1 GTSNPN and CDR2 SVGIG (reference sequence). DNA of the CDR3: TGTGCCTGGAGCGGGGGGAGCCAAGAGACCCAGTACTTC. Translated, it gives CAWSGGSQETQYF. The full variable domain, rest sourced from reference TRBV30 and TRBJ2-5, is SQTIHQWPATLVQPVGSPLSLECTVEGTSNPNLYWYRQAAGRGLQLLFYSVGIGQISSEVPQNLSASRPQDRQFILSSKKLLLSDSGFYLCAWSGGSQETQYFGPGTRLLVL.

This clonotype was picked up one time. The J gene is TRBJ2-5, the V gene TRBV28; 11 bases fit TRBD2. Germline CDR1 is MDHEN and CDR2 is SYDVKM. Unmatched junction bases numbered 10, after V lost 5 bases and J lost 2 bases. The CDR3 sequence is 17 residues long. The CDR3 spells CASSTAVAGGRQETQYF. As DNA, the CDR3 is TGTGCCAGCAGTACCGCCGTAGCGGGGGGGCGGCAAGAGACCCAGTACTTC.

This clonotype appeared a few times. A much larger clonotype is one base distant, so this may be a read error. This chain connects TRBV11-2 to TRBJ2-7; D is unclear. The germline V gene has CDR1 SGHAT and CDR2 FQNNGV. Trimming took off 4 bases at V and 0 bases at J, with 10 bases between the two ends. The CDR3 runs 14 residues. The chain's CDR3 is CASSSDPSSYEQYF. The CDR3 DNA reads TGTGCCAGCAGCTCCGACCCCAGCTCCTACGAGCAGTACTTC.

This clonotype came up many times. This sequence joins TRBV20-1 and TRBJ1-2; D is uncertain. Germline V lookup: CDR1 DFQATT, CDR2 SNEGSKA (reference sequence). CDR3 length: 14 amino acids. The V and J ends lost 1 base and 0 bases respectively, with 9 bases between them. This CDR3 is CSARAAEANYGYTF. The CDR3 DNA reads as TGCAGTGCTAGAGCGGCAGAAGCTAACTATGGCTACACCTTC.

The CDR3 nucleotides read TGTGCCAGCGGCCTGAGCACCTTTGGAGACATTCAGTACTTC. Translated: CASGLSTFGDIQYF. The V call is TRBV6-2 or TRBV6-3, the J call TRBJ2-4, with D unclear. V was cut by 8 bases and J by 8 bases, with 19 bases left in between. CDR1 is MNHEY, CDR2 SVGEGT, per germline. The CDR3 has 14 amino acids.

This clonotype was seen many times. The V and J genes are TRBV5-1 and TRBJ1-1; 7 bases are a match to TRBD1. CDR1 and CDR2 (germline): SGHRS, YFSETQ. The V and J ends lost 4 bases and 5 bases, in that order; junction bases with no gene match: 5. The CDR3 consists of 13 residues. The CDR3 DNA reads TGCGCCAGCAGCATGAGGGGGCAAACTGAAGCTTTCTTT. Translating it yields CASSMRGQTEAFF.

This sequence joins TRBV7-9 and TRBJ1-3; D is possibly TRBD1 (6 bases). The CDR3 extends over 16 amino acids. The germline V gene has CDR1 SEHNR and CDR2 FQNEAQ (reference sequence). V lost 3 bases and J lost 0, with 12 bases in between. The CDR3 DNA is TGTGCCAGCAGCTTCACCAGGGGAAGCTCTGGAAACACCATATATTTT. The encoded protein is CASSFTRGSSGNTIYF.

The CDR3 bases are TGCGCCAGCAGCTTGCTCGGACAGGGGGGTTTTAACTATGGCTACACCTTC. Amino acid sequence: CASSLLGQGGFNYGYTF. The chain is built from TRBV5-1 and TRBJ1-2; 10 nucleotides match TRBD1. CDR1 is SGHRS, CDR2 YFSETQ, per germline. The CDR3 contains 17 residues. With V trimmed by 1 base and J by 1 base, 7 bases remained unmatched.

This clonotype was detected ten times or more. The rearrangement uses TRBV3-1 and TRBJ1-6; D is undetermined. Germline V gene data show CDR1 as LGHDT and CDR2 as YNNKEL (reference sequence). Trimming shortened V by 1 base and J by 11 bases, and 9 bases separated the two germline ends. This CDR3 is 13 amino acids long. This CDR3 reads CASSQVWWAPLHF. The CDR3 DNA follows: TGTGCCAGCAGCCAAGTTTGGTGGGCACCCCTCCACTTT.

This clonotype was counted only a few times. The junction departs from germline at one end; a sequencing error may be responsible. The V and J genes are TRBV2 and TRBJ1-1; no reliable D call. Germline V gene data show CDR1 as SNHLY and CDR2 as FYNNEI. This CDR3 is 13 amino acids long. The CDR3 loop reads CTSMGVFGTEAFF. As DNA, the CDR3 is TGTACCAGCATGGGAGTTTTTGGCACTGAAGCTTTCTTT.

The chain combines TRBV4-3 with TRBJ1-1, with D perhaps TRBD1 (6 bases). The V gene's germline CDR1 is LGHNA and CDR2 YSLEER. Deletions cut 7 bases from V and 6 bases from J, with 24 bases between. The CDR3 covers 16 residues. As DNA, the CDR3 is TGCGCCAGCACCCCAAGTCCTGGGGGGCGAGTAGCTGAAGCTTTCTTT. It translates to CASTPSPGGRVAEAFF.

The table lists this clonotype with a few counts. At one of its ends the junction is not consistent with the germline gene, which may arise from a read error. The V and J genes are TRBV7-2 and TRBJ2-2; 8 positions match TRBD1. The germline CDR1 and CDR2 sequences are SGHTA and FQGNSA. The length of the CDR3 is 16 residues. CDR3 sequence (DNA): TGTGCCAGCAGCGCCAGGGGGCATGTATTCACCGGGGGGCTGTTTTTT. It translates to CASSARGHVFTGGLFF.

This clonotype occurred many times. The chain combines TRBV18 with TRBJ1-2, with unresolved D. Per germline, CDR1 KGHSH and CDR2 LQKENI. The V gene lost 0 bases and the J gene lost 6 bases, with 11 bases spanning the gap. This CDR3 contains 14 residues. CDR3 DNA: TGTGCCAGCTCACCACCCCATCCGAAGCATGGCTACACCTTC. Translating it yields CASSPPHPKHGYTF.

This clonotype was seen many times. The chain joins TRBV20-1 to TRBJ2-5; 7 nucleotides match TRBD2. Germline trimming cut 2 bases from V and 2 bases from J; bases unmatched to any gene: 2. The V gene's germline CDR1 is DFQATT and CDR2 SNEGSKA (reference sequence). The CDR3 consists of 13 residues. CDR3 amino acids: CSARLAVQETQYF. For the CDR3, the DNA is TGCAGTGCTAGACTAGCGGTTCAAGAGACCCAGTACTTC.